The present TCR beta chain was sequenced within a study of tumor and adjacent non-tumor tissue in lung cancer. J was trimmed by 2 bases and V by 4 bases; bases with no gene match: 5. The CDR3 length is 14 residues. Germline V lookup: CDR1 SGHAT, CDR2 FQNNGV. TCRbeta libraries were built with three rounds of nested PCR, modified from ARM-PCR. TCRdb independently ran MiXCR on the multiplex PCR reads; one entry per CDR3 protein. This table holds 85,000 or so distinct CDR3 sequences, around three quarters found once. The template was RNA from unsorted bulk tissue. Distant lung tissue was collected more than 3 cm away from the tumor edge.

This TCR derives from a woman aged 45 to 65 with non-small cell lung cancer. This chain links TRBV11-2 with TRBJ2-7; TRBD2 aligns across 7 bases. Input material: distant non-tumor lung tissue. In DNA, the CDR3 is TGTGCCAGCAGCTACGGGAGGTCCCCCTACGAGCAGTACTTC. Translating it yields CASSYGRSPYEQYF.